Sequencing of this T cell receptor beta chain was carried out in a study of blood T cell repertoires in COVID-19. In the study overall: The study drew acute and convalescent COVID-19 samples from the United States, Italy and Spain.

In the original analysis: Amplification of reference gene primers was used by the study to estimate nucleated cell counts. The repertoire was sequenced with immunoSEQ multiplex PCR; TCRdb's copy has only in-frame clones and lacks some. V and J calls and clone size come straight from that table; D and trimming were deduced from the DNA. The data hold approximately 170,000 clones, with approximately 83% observed a single time. Sequencing used peripheral blood. The receptor comes from a man aged 70-80 years who had recovered from COVID-19.

CDR3 DNA sequence: TGCAGCGTGGACAGCCTGCAGGGTAGACGCTATGAGCAGTTCTTC. Amino acids: CSVDSLQGRRYEQFF. The chain is built from TRBV29-1 and TRBJ2-1; D might be TRBD1 (6 bases). Looked up from germline, CDR1 is SQVTM and CDR2 is ANQGSEA. This CDR3 is built from 15 residues. V lost 6 bases, J lost 8 bases, and 23 bases lay in between.